Listed here are 17 T cell receptor beta chains from one sample, sequenced in a study of T cell changes during pregnancy in multiple sclerosis. Generated by immunoSEQ multiplex PCR, the TCRdb table keeps only in-frame clones and is missing some. The data show under 50,000 clones, 92% seen once. The sample here was CD8+ T cells from peripheral blood mononuclear cells, taken before pregnancy. The source of these receptors is a female donor with multiple sclerosis, enrolled in a pregnancy study.

The chain recombines TRBV6-1 with TRBJ2-7; 7 nucleotides line up with TRBD2. Looked up from germline, CDR1 is MNHNS and CDR2 is SASEGT. This CDR3 spans 11 amino acids. The junction had 2 bases not matched to a gene; V was cut back by 9 bases and J by 3 bases. The CDR3 loop is CASRDYYEQYF. The CDR3 DNA reads TGTGCCAGTCGGGACTACTACGAGCAGTACTTC.

This rearrangement joins TRBV5-4 to TRBJ1-1; TRBD1 might be the D (5 bases). The CDR3 contains 13 residues. Germline loops: CDR1 SGHNT, CDR2 YYREEE (reference sequence). V lost 5 bases and J lost 3, with 11 bases in between. Here the CDR3 reads CASRRGGDTEAFF. The DNA for the CDR3 is TGTGCCAGCAGACGGGGGGGGGACACTGAAGCTTTCTTT.

V and J are TRBV9 and TRBJ1-1, with TRBD1 identical over 9 bases. Germline V lookup: CDR1 SGDLS, CDR2 YYNGEE. This CDR3 has 14 residues. V dropped 3 bases and J dropped 4; count of bases not matched to a gene: 4. The CDR3 spells CASSGGQGATEAFF. The CDR3 DNA follows: TGTGCCAGCAGCGGGGGACAGGGAGCCACTGAAGCTTTCTTT.

This chain uses TRBV27 with TRBJ1-2; TRBD1 might be the D (6 bases). The CDR3 spans 13 residues. CDR1 and CDR2 from the germline V gene are MNHEY and SMNVEV (reference sequence). With 2 bases removed from V and 5 bases from J, the gap between germline ends came to 9 bases. The chain's CDR3 is CASSLAQGYGYTF. DNA for the CDR3: TGTGCCAGCAGTTTAGCCCAGGGGTATGGCTACACCTTC.

The chain joins TRBV19 to TRBJ2-7; 7 nucleotides match TRBD2. Looked up from germline, CDR1 is LNHDA and CDR2 is SQIVND (reference sequence). V was pared by 3 bases and J by 3 bases, with 5 bases of the junction left unmatched. This CDR3 spans 14 amino acids. CDR3 in DNA: TGTGCCAGTAGTATCGGCCGGGGGGTCTACGAGCAGTACTTC. This gives the protein CASSIGRGVYEQYF. The variable domain in full, completed from reference TRBV19 and TRBJ2-7, reads DGGITQSPKYLFRKEGQNVTLSCEQNLNHDAMYWYRQDPGQGLRLIYYSQIVNDFQKGDIAEGYSVSREKKESFPLTVTSAQKNPTAFYLCASSIGRGVYEQYFGPGTRLTVT.

The V call is TRBV7-8, the J call TRBJ2-7; D is possibly TRBD1 (7 bases). The V end lost 5 bases, the J end lost 4 bases, and 15 bases lay between the germline ends. Germline CDR1 reads SGHVS; CDR2 reads FQNEAQ. The CDR3 runs 14 residues. CDR3 amino acids: CASSGGTAPYEQYF. The CDR3 DNA follows: TGTGCCAGCAGCGGGGGGACAGCGCCTTACGAGCAGTACTTC.

The gene calls are TRBV27 and TRBJ2-7; TRBD2 matches at 7 bases. With V trimmed by 0 bases and J by 3 bases, 2 bases remained unmatched. Germline-derived CDR1 and CDR2 are MNHEY and SMNVEV (reference sequence). The CDR3 loop spans 14 amino acids. The CDR3 is CASSLSGGYYEQYF. The CDR3, as DNA: TGTGCCAGCAGTTTATCGGGAGGGTACTACGAGCAGTACTTC.

The chain carries TRBV5-5 and TRBJ2-3; TRBD1 aligns across 9 bases. Germline CDR1 and CDR2: SGHKS and YYEKEE (reference sequence). The CDR3 is 15 residues long. With 1 base clipped from V and 5 bases from J, the junction kept 5 bases outside the gene matches. The CDR3 loop is CASSLSGQGLDTQYF. The CDR3 bases are TGTGCCAGCAGCTTGAGCGGACAGGGGCTAGATACGCAGTATTTT.

The chain is built from TRBV5-6 and TRBJ2-7; TRBD2 aligns across 7 bases. The CDR3 has 14 residues. The V segment lost 4 bases and the J segment 5 bases; nucleotides outside the gene matches: 9. In germline, CDR1 is SGHDT, CDR2 YYEEEE. In DNA form, the CDR3 reads TGTGCCAGCAGCCGGACTAGGAGGGTCGACGAGCAGTACTTC. This sequence encodes CASSRTRRVDEQYF.

This chain joins TRBV7-3 and TRBJ2-2, with TRBD2 matching over 14 bases. The CDR3 spans 17 residues. V was pared by 3 bases and J by 2 bases, with 2 bases of the junction left unmatched. Germline lookup yields CDR1 SGHTA and CDR2 FQGTGA. In nucleotides, the CDR3 is TGTGCCAGCAGCTTGACTAGCGGGAGGGCCAACACCGGGGAGCTGTTTTTT. Residues: CASSLTSGRANTGELFF.

The chain employs TRBV7-6 and TRBJ2-7; D may be TRBD2 (7 bases). Trimming removed 2 bases from V and 3 bases from J, with 17 bases in between. The CDR3 extends over 16 amino acids. CDR1 is SGHVS, CDR2 FNYEAQ, per germline. This CDR3 reads CASSLRGAELGYEQYF. The CDR3 coding sequence is TGTGCCAGCAGCTTACGGGGGGCAGAACTAGGCTACGAGCAGTACTTC. The variable domain in full, with the rest retrieved from reference TRBV7-6 and TRBJ2-7, is GAGVSQSPRYKVTKRGQDVALRCDPISGHVSLYWYRQALGQGPEFLTYFNYEAQQDKSGLPNDRFSAERPEGSISTLTIQRTEQRDSAMYRCASSLRGAELGYEQYFGPGTRLTVT.

The chain employs TRBV4-1 and TRBJ1-6, with a weak D call TRBD1 (5 bases). Looked up from germline, CDR1 is MGHRA and CDR2 is YSYEKL. The CDR3 spans 15 residues. V was shortened by 1 base and J by 1 base, with 5 bases between the two germline ends. In nucleotides, the CDR3 is TGCGCCAGCAGCCAAGGACAGTCCTATAATTCACCCCTCCACTTT. Translation: CASSQGQSYNSPLHF.

The chain uses TRBV27 and TRBJ1-1; D perhaps matches TRBD1 (5 bases). Germline CDR1 is MNHEY and CDR2 is SMNVEV (reference sequence). V lost 1 base and J lost 4, with 7 bases in between. The CDR3 loop spans 13 amino acids. Here the CDR3 DNA reads TGTGCCAGCAGTTTATTCCAGGGCACTGAAGCTTTCTTT. This sequence encodes CASSLFQGTEAFF.

This chain uses TRBV30 with TRBJ1-5; D is unresolved. Trimming took off 2 bases at V and 1 base at J, with 9 bases between the two ends. The CDR3 is 14 amino acids. Germline assignment: CDR1 GTSNPN and CDR2 SVGIG (reference sequence). CDR3 in DNA: TGTGCCTGGAGTCCCCGTGTGAGCAATCAGCCCCAGCATTTT. Protein sequence: CAWSPRVSNQPQHF.

The chain couples TRBV28 to TRBJ2-1; 9 bases fit TRBD2. CDR1 and CDR2 from the germline V gene are MDHEN and SYDVKM. This CDR3 is 14 amino acids long. The V and J ends lost 7 bases and 3 bases, in that order; junction bases with no gene match: 4. This CDR3 reads CASMRTSDYNEQFF. CDR3 bases: TGTGCCAGCATGCGGACTAGCGACTACAATGAGCAGTTCTTC.

This chain links TRBV28 with TRBJ1-2; D may be TRBD1 (5 bases). The germline V gene encodes CDR1 MDHEN and CDR2 SYDVKM. The CDR3 has 14 residues. The ends were cut back, 4 bases at V and 0 bases at J, with 9 bases in the middle. The CDR3 is CASSSRASNYGYTF. CDR3 sequence (DNA): TGTGCCAGCAGTTCCAGGGCCTCTAACTATGGCTACACCTTC.

The CDR3 loop reads CASNSPGQGGTEAFF. The CDR3 DNA follows: TGTGCCAGCAATTCCCCAGGACAGGGAGGGACTGAAGCTTTCTTT. The J gene is TRBJ1-1, the V gene TRBV28; 8 nucleotides line up with TRBD1. V shed 7 bases, J shed 5 bases, and the junction held 12 bases outside the gene matches. This CDR3 region has 15 residues. The V gene's germline CDR1 is MDHEN and CDR2 SYDVKM.